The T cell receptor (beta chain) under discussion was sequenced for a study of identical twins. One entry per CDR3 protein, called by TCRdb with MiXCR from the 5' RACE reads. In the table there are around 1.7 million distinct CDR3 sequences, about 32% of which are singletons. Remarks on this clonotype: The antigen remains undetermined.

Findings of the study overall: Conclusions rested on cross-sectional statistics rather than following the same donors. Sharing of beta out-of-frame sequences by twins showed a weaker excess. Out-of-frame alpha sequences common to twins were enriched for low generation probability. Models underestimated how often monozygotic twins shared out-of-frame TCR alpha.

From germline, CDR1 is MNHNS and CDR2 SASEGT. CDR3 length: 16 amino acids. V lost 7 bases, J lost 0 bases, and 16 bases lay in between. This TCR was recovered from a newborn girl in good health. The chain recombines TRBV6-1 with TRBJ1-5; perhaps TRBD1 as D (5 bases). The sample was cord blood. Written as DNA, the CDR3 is TGTGCCAGCAAGACTCCCAGGGTCTATAGCAATCAGCCCCAGCATTTT. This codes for CASKTPRVYSNQPQHF.